The present T cell receptor (beta chain) was sequenced within a study of T cell changes during pregnancy in multiple sclerosis. The germline gives CDR1 SEHNR, CDR2 FQNEAQ (reference sequence). V lost 7 bases, J lost 0 bases, and 18 bases lay in between. The CDR3 loop spans 16 amino acids. Clones were sequenced by immunoSEQ multiplex PCR, and TCRdb holds only the in-frame ones, with some missing. This table holds 50,000 or so clones, 80% to 95% found once. The source material was CD8+ T cells from peripheral blood mononuclear cells, sampled after pregnancy. This sequence joins TRBV7-9 and TRBJ1-2, with D perhaps matching TRBD1 (5 bases). This clonotype originated in a female donor with multiple sclerosis, enrolled in a pregnancy study. The CDR3 spells CASTRFPTQANYGYTF. For the CDR3, the DNA is TGTGCCAGCACCCGTTTTCCCACACAGGCTAACTATGGCTACACCTTC.